This T cell receptor (beta chain) was sequenced during a study of cytomegalovirus exposure and HLA in healthy donors. The overall study: Within an early data release were approximately 85 million unique TCRs drawn from HLA-typed donors.

CDR3 length equals 15 residues. The V gene end was trimmed by 9 bases and the J gene end by 6 bases; junction bases not matched to a gene: 12. Germline V gives CDR1 LNHNV, CDR2 YYDKDF (reference sequence). Primers for the PCR totalled 60 Vbeta and 13 Jbeta. Profiling relied on immunoSEQ multiplex PCR, and the TCRdb table lists in-frame clones only, not all of them. The table has 100,000 to 150,000 clones, more than 75% seen once. The TCR comes from a female donor in good health and CMV-seronegative. The sample consisted of PBMCs. This chain links TRBV15 with TRBJ1-5, with 9 bases that match TRBD1. CDR3 residues: CATSTGGLRSQPQHF. CDR3 DNA: TGTGCCACTTCAACAGGGGGCCTTAGGAGTCAGCCCCAGCATTTT.